This T cell receptor (beta chain) was found in a study of blood T cells in healthy people across ages. Together with a sample-barcoded 5' primer, a J-beta primer mix was included in a second PCR lasting 7 to 11 cycles. Via MiXCR, TCRdb re-called the 5' RACE reads, giving one row per CDR3 protein. The sample records about 1.1 million distinct CDR3 sequences, 35% to 45% being singletons. The source material was blood. The source of this sequence is a young man in good health.

The DNA for the CDR3 is TGTGCCAGCAGCCCCGGGACACGCGGGAGAGGCTACACCTTC. This gives the protein CASSPGTRGRGYTF. The V call is TRBV3-1, the J call TRBJ1-2, with D possibly being TRBD1 (6 bases). In germline, CDR1 is LGHDT, CDR2 YNNKEL (reference sequence). V was clipped by 4 bases and J by 8 bases, with 17 bases between them. CDR3 length: 14 residues.